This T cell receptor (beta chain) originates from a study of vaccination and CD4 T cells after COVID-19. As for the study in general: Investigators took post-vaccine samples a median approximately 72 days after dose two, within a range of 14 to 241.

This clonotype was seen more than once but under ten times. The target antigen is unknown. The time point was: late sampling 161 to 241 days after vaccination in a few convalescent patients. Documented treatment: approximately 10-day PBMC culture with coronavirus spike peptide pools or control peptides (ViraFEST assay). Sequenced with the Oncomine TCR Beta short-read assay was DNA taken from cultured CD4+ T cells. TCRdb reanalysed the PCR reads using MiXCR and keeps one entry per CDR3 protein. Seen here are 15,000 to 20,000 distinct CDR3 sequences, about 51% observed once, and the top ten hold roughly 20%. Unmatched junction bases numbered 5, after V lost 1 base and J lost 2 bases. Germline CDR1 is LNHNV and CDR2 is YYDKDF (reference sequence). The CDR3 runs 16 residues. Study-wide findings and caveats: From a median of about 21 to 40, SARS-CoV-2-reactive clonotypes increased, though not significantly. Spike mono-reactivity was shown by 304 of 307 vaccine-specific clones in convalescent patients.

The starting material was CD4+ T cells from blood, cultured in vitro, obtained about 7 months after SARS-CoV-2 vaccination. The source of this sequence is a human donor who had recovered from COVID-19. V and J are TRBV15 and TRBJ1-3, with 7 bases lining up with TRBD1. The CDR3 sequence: CATSRGTGEAGNTIYF. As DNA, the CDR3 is TGTGCCACCAGCAGAGGAACAGGGGAAGCTGGAAACACCATATATTTT.